This is a list of T cell receptor beta chains from one sample in a study of T cell repertoires in cytomegalovirus infection. TCRdb analysed the reads with MiXCR anew, one entry per CDR3 protein. The table includes 550,000 to 850,000 distinct CDR3 sequences, around 30% detected once. These TCRs' antigens remain unknown. Here the sequenced sample was cultured PBMCs, taken from culture after CMV antigen stimulation. Every receptor here comes from a human donor in good health (CMV status not recorded). Some clones in this sample may be carry-over from other donors' samples. CDR3s include the opening cysteine and the closing phenylalanine or tryptophan. The D gene is left open where the match is weak. Clone size is stated in some rows and not others, as once, few, many or a class when expanded.

D gene	J gene	V gene	CDR3 length	clone size	CDR3 DNA	CDR3 protein
.	TRBJ2-4	TRBV7-2	13	.	TGTGCCAGCAGCTTGAACCCTGGGGGCATTCAGTACTTC	CASSLNPGGIQYF
.	TRBJ2-7	TRBV7-9	11	once	TGTGCCAGCCCCGTTACAGGGCCCCTCAACTTC	CASPVTGPLNF
TRBD1	TRBJ2-7	TRBV12-3/TRBV12-4	13	few	TGTGCCACCCACAGGACAGGGAGCTACGAGCAGTACTTC	CATHRTGSYEQYF
.	TRBJ1-1	TRBV7-2	14	many	TGTGCCAGCAGCTTAGGAAGGGAGAACACTGAAGCTTTCTTT	CASSLGRENTEAFF
TRBD1	TRBJ2-1	TRBV7-3	17	many	TGTGCCAGCAGCTTACACAGGACAGGGGTCTCCTACAATGAGCAGTTCTTC	CASSLHRTGVSYNEQFF
.	TRBJ1-4	TRBV29-1	14	few	TGCAGCGTGGCAGACGGTGCAACTAATGAAAAACTGTTTTTT	CSVADGATNEKLFF
TRBD2	TRBJ2-7	TRBV6-1	15	.	TGTGCCAGCAGTACCGGGAGGAGAGCACCCTACGAGCAGTACTTC	CASSTGRRAPYEQYF
.	TRBJ1-4	TRBV7-6	18	many	TGTGCCAGCAGCGGCGACCCGCGGGGGAGTCGGACTAATGAAAAACTGTTTTTT	CASSGDPRGSRTNEKLFF
TRBD2	TRBJ2-3	TRBV6-1	15	once	TGTGCCAGCAGTGAAATAGGACTAGGCACAGATACGCAGTATTTT	CASSEIGLGTDTQYF
TRBD2	TRBJ2-4	TRBV7-2	19	many	TGTGCCAGCAGCTTAGGATTGAGGACTAGCGGACTAGCCAAAAACATTCAGTACTTC	CASSLGLRTSGLAKNIQYF
TRBD1	TRBJ2-5	TRBV5-1	14	once	TGCGCCAGCAGCTGGGGACAGGGGGACGAGACCCAGTACTTC	CASSWGQGDETQYF
TRBD2	TRBJ2-1	TRBV20-1	14	few	TGCCGCGCCGGGAGGGGGGACGCCTACAATGAGCAGTTCTTC	CRAGRGDAYNEQFF
.	TRBJ1-2	TRBV14	14	.	TGTGCCAGCAGCCAAGATGTGATAGTGGATGGCTACACCTTC	CASSQDVIVDGYTF
.	TRBJ2-3	TRBV12-5	15	.	TGTGCTAGTGGTCCCCTTTCAGGGGGGACAGATACGCAGTATTTT	CASGPLSGGTDTQYF
TRBD1	TRBJ2-4	TRBV5-1	19	.	TGCGCCAGCAGCTTCCCCTCGGGACAGGGGGCTGCAGCCAAAAACATTCAGTACTTC	CASSFPSGQGAAAKNIQYF
TRBD1	TRBJ1-2	TRBV24-1	14	.	TGTGCCACCAGTGATAGGGACAGGGAGGTGAGCTACACCTTC	CATSDRDREVSYTF
TRBD2	TRBJ2-7	TRBV7-2	16	few	TGTGCCAGCAGCTTTTCAGGGAGCGGGGGGCCCCACGAGCAGTACTTC	CASSFSGSGGPHEQYF
TRBD2	TRBJ2-3	TRBV11-2	16	few	TGTGCCAGCAGCAATGGACTAGCGGGACCTACAGATACGCAGTATTTT	CASSNGLAGPTDTQYF